Listed below are T cell receptor beta chains from one sample, sequenced in a study of T cell responses to AZD1222 COVID-19 vaccine. Generated by immunoSEQ multiplex PCR, the TCRdb table keeps only in-frame clones and is missing some. The sample includes roughly 120,000 clones, about 89% of them seen just once. Material: peripheral blood, obtained 28 days after the second AZD1222 dose. These receptors were collected from an adult who received the AZD1222 COVID-19 vaccine. Both conserved end residues are part of each CDR3. D genes are given only for firm matches. Clone size, where shown, is once, few, many, or a class for clones that have expanded.

d_call	clone_size	v_call	j_call	cdr3_nt	cdr3_aa
.	.	TRBV2	TRBJ1-5	TGTGCCAGCAGTGAAACCACTGGGGGCAATCAGCCCCAGCATTTT	CASSETTGGNQPQHF
TRBD1	.	TRBV4-1	TRBJ1-2	TGCGCCAGCAGCCAAGATATAGGGACAGGGGTAGGCTATGGCTACACCTTC	CASSQDIGTGVGYGYTF
TRBD1	.	TRBV5-4	TRBJ1-5	TGTGCCAGCAGCCTGAACGACAGGGACCAGCCCCAGCATTTT	CASSLNDRDQPQHF
.	.	TRBV6-5	TRBJ2-7	TGTGCCAGCAGTCTACGAACGGGACCAACATACGAGCAGTACTTC	CASSLRTGPTYEQYF
.	.	TRBV4-1	TRBJ2-7	TGCGCCAGCAGCCAAGGGGGTTTGAGGGTCTACGAGCAGTACTTC	CASSQGGLRVYEQYF
.	few	TRBV3-1/TRBV3-2	TRBJ1-6	TGTGCCAGCAGCCAAGATTGGGACGGACCCCTCCACTTT	CASSQDWDGPLHF
TRBD2	.	TRBV3-1/TRBV3-2	TRBJ2-5	TGTGCCAGCAGCCAAGAGTCTGGGGGACGGGGGGTGACCCAGTACTTC	CASSQESGGRGVTQYF
TRBD2	once	TRBV19	TRBJ2-1	TGTGCCAGTCCGTATAACTCTAGCGGGAGGACCTACCCAAGCAATGAGCAGTTCTTC	CASPYNSSGRTYPSNEQFF
.	.	TRBV5-1	TRBJ1-6	TGCGCCAGCAGCTTGGGCCAGAATAATTCACCCCTCCACTTT	CASSLGQNNSPLHF
.	once	TRBV19	TRBJ2-2	TGTGCCAGTAGTATTGGGGCGAACACCGGGGAGCTGTTTTTT	CASSIGANTGELFF
.	few	TRBV5-5	TRBJ1-2	TGTGCCAGCAGCTTTCAGGGCTATGGCTACACCTTC	CASSFQGYGYTF
.	.	TRBV5-1	TRBJ1-1	TGCGCCAGCAGCTGGGATTTACAGGATAGGACTGAAGCTTTCTTT	CASSWDLQDRTEAFF
TRBD1	.	TRBV7-3	TRBJ1-6	TGTGCCAGCAGCTTCCAGGGGGTTGTTTCACCCCTCCACTTT	CASSFQGVVSPLHF
TRBD2	.	TRBV11-3	TRBJ2-1	TGTGCCAGCAGCTTGACCTATAGCGGGCCCCCGTCCGATGAGCAGTTCTTC	CASSLTYSGPPSDEQFF
.	.	TRBV5-1	TRBJ1-1	TGCGCCAGCAGCTTCATGGGCAGGGGGAACACTGAAGCTTTCTTT	CASSFMGRGNTEAFF
TRBD2	.	TRBV5-4	TRBJ2-1	TGTGCCAGCAGCCTGAGGACTAGCGGGATCAATGAGCAGTTCTTC	CASSLRTSGINEQFF
TRBD2	.	TRBV7-2	TRBJ2-7	TGTGCCAGCAGCTTAGGGGCGGGGGCCTACGAGCAGTACTTC	CASSLGAGAYEQYF
.	.	TRBV3-1/TRBV3-2	TRBJ1-3	TGTGCCAGCAGCCAGAGACGGGGAAACACCATATATTTT	CASSQRRGNTIYF
.	.	TRBV19	TRBJ2-1	TGTGCCAGTAGTCCGGACAGAAGCGTCTCCTACAATGAGCAGTTCTTC	CASSPDRSVSYNEQFF
.	.	TRBV30	TRBJ1-6	TGTGCCTGGAGTGCACAGGTCTCTTTTAATTCACCCCTCCACTTT	CAWSAQVSFNSPLHF
.	.	TRBV6-5	TRBJ1-2	TGTGCCAGCAGTTACTCCCCGGAAGTAGACTATGGCTACACCTTC	CASSYSPEVDYGYTF
.	few	TRBV4-1	TRBJ2-7	TGCGCCAGCAGCCAAGGGGACGGAACCTACGAGCAGTACTTC	CASSQGDGTYEQYF
.	.	TRBV6-5	TRBJ2-7	TGTGCCAGCAGTTACCACGACCGATCCTACGAGCAGTACTTC	CASSYHDRSYEQYF
.	.	TRBV5-1	TRBJ1-5	TGCGCCAGCAGCTTGCTGGGGCCTCAGCCCCAGCATTTT	CASSLLGPQPQHF
TRBD2	.	TRBV2	TRBJ2-2	TGTGCCAGCGGGCGGGGGAGAGGTGCGAACACCGGGGAGCTGTTTTTT	CASGRGRGANTGELFF
TRBD1	few	TRBV4-1	TRBJ1-4	TGCGCCAGCAGCCATTCTCAGGGGGCTAATGAAAAACTGTTTTTT	CASSHSQGANEKLFF
TRBD1	.	TRBV29-1	TRBJ1-2	TGCAGCGTTGAAGAAAGGGTCAGGGGGTCCGGTGGCTACACCTTC	CSVEERVRGSGGYTF
.	once	TRBV5-4	TRBJ1-5	TGTGCCAGCAGCTTGGGACCGGGGGATCAGCCCCAGCATTTT	CASSLGPGDQPQHF
.	.	TRBV19	TRBJ1-1	TGTGCCAGTACTGACACCGGGTGGACTGAAGCTTTCTTT	CASTDTGWTEAFF
.	.	TRBV7-8	TRBJ1-6	TGTGCCAGCAGCTTAGCTCGGGGGGTTAATTCACCCCTCCACTTT	CASSLARGVNSPLHF
TRBD1	.	TRBV15	TRBJ1-1	TGTGCCACCAGCAGCCTATCAGGGGGCCGGGCTGAAGCTTTCTTT	CATSSLSGGRAEAFF
.	once	TRBV5-1	TRBJ1-4	TGCGCCAGCAGCTTGGAGGGCGGCCGTCGCGAAAAACTGTTTTTT	CASSLEGGRREKLFF
.	.	TRBV7-2	TRBJ2-5	TGTGCCAGCAGCCCCCCTTCAAGGTGGGAGACCCAGTACTTC	CASSPPSRWETQYF
.	.	TRBV9	TRBJ1-5	TGTGCCAGCAGCGTAGAAGGGACAAATCAGCCCCAGCATTTT	CASSVEGTNQPQHF
.	.	TRBV10-3	TRBJ1-4	TGTGCCATCAGTGAGACAGTAGAAAAACTGTTTTTT	CAISETVEKLFF
.	.	TRBV7-2	TRBJ1-6	TGTGCCAGCAGCCCAGGACCCGGGGTCACAGAAGTAGGATCACCCCTCCACTTT	CASSPGPGVTEVGSPLHF
.	.	TRBV14	TRBJ2-7	TGTGCCAGCAGCCAAGAGGTAGCGACACAGCAGTACTTC	CASSQEVATQQYF
TRBD1	once	TRBV6-5	TRBJ2-3	TGTGCCAGCAACCCGACAGGGGGCAGCGCAGATACGCAGTATTTT	CASNPTGGSADTQYF
.	medium-sized	TRBV6-1	TRBJ2-2	TGTGCCAGCAGTGAAGGAGGGGACACCGGGGAGCTGTTTTTT	CASSEGGDTGELFF
TRBD2	.	TRBV6-1	TRBJ2-3	TGTGCCAGCAGTCAAGCTATTGGGGTAGGGCAGCGGGGGAGCACAGATACGCAGTATTTT	CASSQAIGVGQRGSTDTQYF
.	once	TRBV15	TRBJ2-7	TGTGCCACCAGCAGAGATTTCGCAGGGAAAGATTCCTACGAGCAGTACTTC	CATSRDFAGKDSYEQYF
.	.	TRBV5-6	TRBJ1-6	TGTGCCAGCAGCTCCTTGACAGAATTTGGATCACCCCTCCACTTT	CASSSLTEFGSPLHF
.	.	TRBV14	TRBJ1-2	TGTGCCAGCAGCCAATCTGCAGGGGCGGGTTATGGCTACACCTTC	CASSQSAGAGYGYTF
TRBD1	.	TRBV9	TRBJ2-7	TGTGCCAGCAGCGTAGGAGGGGGCCTCTCCTACGAGCAGTACTTC	CASSVGGGLSYEQYF